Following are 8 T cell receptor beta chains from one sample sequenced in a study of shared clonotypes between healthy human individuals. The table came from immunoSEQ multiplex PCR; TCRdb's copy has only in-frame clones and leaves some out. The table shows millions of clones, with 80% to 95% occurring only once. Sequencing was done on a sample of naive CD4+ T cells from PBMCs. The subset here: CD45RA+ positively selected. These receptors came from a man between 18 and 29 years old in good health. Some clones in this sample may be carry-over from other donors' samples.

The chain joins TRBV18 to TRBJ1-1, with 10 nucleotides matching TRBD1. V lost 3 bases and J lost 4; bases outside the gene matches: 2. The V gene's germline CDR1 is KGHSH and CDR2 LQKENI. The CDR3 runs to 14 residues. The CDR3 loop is CASSPTGGFTEAFF. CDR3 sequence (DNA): TGTGCCAGCTCACCGACAGGGGGCTTCACTGAAGCTTTCTTT.

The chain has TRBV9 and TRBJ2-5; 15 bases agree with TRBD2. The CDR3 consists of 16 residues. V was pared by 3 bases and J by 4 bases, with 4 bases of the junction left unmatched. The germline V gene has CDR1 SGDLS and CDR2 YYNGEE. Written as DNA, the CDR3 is TGTGCCAGCAGCGCGGGACTAGCGGGAGGTCTAGAGACCCAGTACTTC. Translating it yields CASSAGLAGGLETQYF. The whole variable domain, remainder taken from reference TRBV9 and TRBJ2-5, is DSGVTQTPKHLITATGQRVTLRCSPRSGDLSVYWYQQSLDQGLQFLIQYYNGEERAKGNILERFSAQQFPDLHSELNLSSLELGDSALYFCASSAGLAGGLETQYFGPGTRLLVL.

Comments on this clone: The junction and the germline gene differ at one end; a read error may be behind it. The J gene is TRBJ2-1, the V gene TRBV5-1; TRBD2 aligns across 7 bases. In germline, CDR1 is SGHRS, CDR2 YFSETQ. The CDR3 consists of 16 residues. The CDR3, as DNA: TGCGCCAGCAGCTTGGATTTGGTAAAAAGCGGGAACCTTCTCGTCTTC. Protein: CASSLDLVKSGNLLVF.

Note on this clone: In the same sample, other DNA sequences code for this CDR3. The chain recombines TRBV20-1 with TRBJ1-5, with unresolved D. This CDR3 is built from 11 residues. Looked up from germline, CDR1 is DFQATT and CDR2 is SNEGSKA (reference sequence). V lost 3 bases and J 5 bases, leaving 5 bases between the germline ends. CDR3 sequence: CSAREHQPQHF. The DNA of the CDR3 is TGCAGTGCTAGGGAACATCAGCCCCAGCATTTT.

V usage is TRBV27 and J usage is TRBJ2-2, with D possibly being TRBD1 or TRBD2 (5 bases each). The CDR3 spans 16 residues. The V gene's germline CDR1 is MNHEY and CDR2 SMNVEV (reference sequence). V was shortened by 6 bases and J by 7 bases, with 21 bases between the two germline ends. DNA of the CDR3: TGTGCCAGCAGGCGTAACCCCAGGGAGCCCAGCGGGGAGCTGTTTTTT. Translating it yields CASRRNPREPSGELFF.

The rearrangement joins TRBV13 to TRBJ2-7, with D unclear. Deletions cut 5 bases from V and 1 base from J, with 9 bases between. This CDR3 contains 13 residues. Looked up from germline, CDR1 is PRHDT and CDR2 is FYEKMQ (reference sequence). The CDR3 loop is CASSPRSSYEQYF. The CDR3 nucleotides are TGTGCCAGCAGCCCCCGGTCGTCCTACGAGCAGTACTTC.

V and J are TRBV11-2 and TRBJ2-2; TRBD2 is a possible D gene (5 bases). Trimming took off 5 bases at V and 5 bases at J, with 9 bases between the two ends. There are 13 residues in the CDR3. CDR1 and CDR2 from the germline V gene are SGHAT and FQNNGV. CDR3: CASSALATGELFF. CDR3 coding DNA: TGTGCCAGCAGCGCCTTAGCGACCGGGGAGCTGTTTTTT. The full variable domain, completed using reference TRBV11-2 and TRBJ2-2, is EAGVAQSPRYKIIEKRQSVAFWCNPISGHATLYWYQQILGQGPKLLIQFQNNGVVDDSQLPKDRFSAERLKGVDSTLKIQPAKLEDSAVYLCASSALATGELFFGEGSRLTVL.

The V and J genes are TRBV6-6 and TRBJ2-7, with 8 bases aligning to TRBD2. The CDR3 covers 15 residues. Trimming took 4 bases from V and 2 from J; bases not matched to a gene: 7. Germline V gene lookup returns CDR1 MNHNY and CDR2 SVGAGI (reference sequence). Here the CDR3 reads CASSSGREVPYEQYF. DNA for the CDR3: TGTGCCAGCAGTTCGGGGCGGGAGGTGCCCTACGAGCAGTACTTC.